These 20 T cell receptor beta chains were sequenced from one sample in a study of CXCR3-negative and CXCR3-positive naive CD8 T cells. UMI-labeled TRB cDNA libraries were prepared by 5' RACE. TCRdb reprocessed the 5' RACE reads, keeping one entry per CDR3 protein, no DNA. The sample includes 100,000 to 150,000 distinct CDR3 sequences. The sample taken for sequencing was naive CXCR3- CD8+ T cells from blood. Specified subset: CD45RO-CCR7+CD27+CD95- naive CD8+ T cells lacking CXCR3 (TNR3-). The receptors stem from a human donor in good health. Some clones in this sample may be carry-over from other donors' samples.

The rearrangement joins TRBV28 to TRBJ2-5; TCRdb calls TRBD1, which cannot be checked without DNA. Germline V gene lookup returns CDR1 MDHEN and CDR2 SYDVKM. CDR3 length: 15 amino acids. CDR3 sequence reads: CASSLRVGELETQYF.

V is TRBV5-1 and J is TRBJ2-7. Germline V gives CDR1 SGHRS, CDR2 YFSETQ. This CDR3 spans 15 amino acids. The CDR3 reads CASSLWAGASYEQYF.

The chain employs TRBV28 and TRBJ2-7; TCRdb lists TRBD1, though no DNA is available to test this call. Germline CDR1 is MDHEN and CDR2 is SYDVKM. The CDR3 extends over 14 amino acids. The CDR3 protein is CASSFGTGWDEQYF.

V and J are TRBV5-4 and TRBJ1-1. The CDR3 loop spans 16 amino acids. Germline V CDR1 and CDR2: SGHNT, YYREEE (reference sequence). CDR3 sequence reads: CASSPTDDQPNTEAFF.

V is TRBV3-1 and J is TRBJ2-7. The CDR3 runs 13 residues. CDR1 LGHDT and CDR2 YNNKEL come from the germline V gene (reference sequence). CDR3 in amino acids: CASSQGHLYEQYF.

The chain carries TRBV2 and TRBJ1-5. The length of the CDR3 is 14 residues. Germline V lookup: CDR1 SNHLY, CDR2 FYNNEI. CDR3 loop: CARSERTVNQPQHF.

The CDR3 reads CASSFNGRGWVDTQYF. The V call is TRBV28, the J call TRBJ2-3; the TCRdb D gene call, TRBD1, has no DNA to confirm it. The CDR3 covers 16 residues. The germline V gene encodes CDR1 MDHEN and CDR2 SYDVKM.

V is TRBV4-3 and J is TRBJ2-7; TCRdb's assignment of TRBD1 cannot be checked, as there is no DNA. The germline CDR1 and CDR2 sequences are LGHNA and YSLEER. The CDR3 extends over 15 amino acids. CDR3 sequence: CASSQGHPNSYEQYF.

J is TRBJ2-7 and V is TRBV23-1. TRBV23-1 is identified as an open reading frame with a role that is uncertain. The CDR3 sequence is 17 residues long. The CDR3 spells CASKYFAVAGGSYEQYF.

The chain combines TRBV23-1 with TRBJ2-3; TCRdb gives TRBD1 as the D gene, but with no DNA this cannot be confirmed. TRBV23-1 is an ORF, with its function uncertain. This CDR3 has 16 amino acids. This CDR3 reads CASSVRTGACTDTQYF.

V is TRBV7-2 and J is TRBJ2-1; the D call from TCRdb, TRBD2, cannot be confirmed without DNA. Germline CDR1 and CDR2: SGHTA and FQGNSA. The CDR3 covers 17 residues. CDR3 sequence reads: CASSLDGRTSSYNEQFF.

The genes are TRBV7-6 and TRBJ2-3. Germline CDR1 is SGHVS and CDR2 is FNYEAQ. CDR3 size: 12 residues. The CDR3 is CASRESTDTQYF.

The chain has TRBV5-6 and TRBJ1-1; TCRdb selects TRBD1, and the lack of DNA leaves this call unchecked. The germline V gene encodes CDR1 SGHDT and CDR2 YYEEEE. The CDR3 consists of 13 residues. The CDR3: CASSRGTGLGAFF.

V gene TRBV20-1 combines with J gene TRBJ2-7. CDR1 is DFQATT and CDR2 is SNEGSKA in the germline V gene (reference sequence). The CDR3 runs to 16 residues. The CDR3 protein is CSARDLGGDTSYEQYF.

The CDR3 loop is CASSPDLPGLAAPQETQYF. V gene TRBV6-5 combines with J gene TRBJ2-5; TCRdb proposes TRBD2, but this gene call is untestable without DNA. Germline values: CDR1 MNHEY, CDR2 SVGAGI. This CDR3 spans 19 amino acids.

The chain recombines TRBV11-3 with TRBJ2-1; TCRdb's assignment of TRBD2 cannot be checked, as there is no DNA. Germline lookup yields CDR1 SGHNT and CDR2 YENEEA. The CDR3 covers 14 residues. CDR3: CASSLGTSFGEQFF.

The rearrangement joins TRBV10-1 to TRBJ1-1. From germline, CDR1 is WNHNN and CDR2 SYGVQD (reference sequence). The CDR3 spans 15 residues. The CDR3 reads CASIEPGTMNTEAFF.

This rearrangement joins TRBV7-7 to TRBJ2-3. Germline loops: CDR1 SSHAT, CDR2 FNYEAQ (reference sequence). This CDR3 is built from 13 residues. The CDR3 sequence is CASSLVVTDTQYF.

The chain has TRBV12-3 or TRBV12-4 and TRBJ2-5; TCRdb's assignment of TRBD1 cannot be checked, as there is no DNA. This CDR3 has 14 residues. The CDR3 here is CASSFHREQETQYF.

The chain links TRBV9 to TRBJ2-7; TCRdb returns TRBD1, unconfirmable since there is no DNA. The CDR3 is 13 amino acids. Germline V gives CDR1 SGDLS, CDR2 YYNGEE. The CDR3 sequence is CASSPPGQGAQYF.